The 26 T cell receptor beta chains below were found in one sample sequenced in a study of prognosis after radiotherapy for stage I lung cancer. From genomic DNA, two-round multiplex PCR was used to amplify TCR beta CDR3. The first round of PCR was done with primers that matched each TRBV and TRBJ gene. TCRdb recomputed calls from the multiplex PCR reads with MiXCR, one row per CDR3 protein. The sample lists approximately 23,000 distinct CDR3 sequences, roughly 37% occurring once. This specimen was PBMCs, taken before or after stereotactic body radiation therapy (not recorded which). These receptors all come from a donor of 50 years or more with non-small cell lung cancer.

This clonotype was observed many times. The chain couples TRBV15 to TRBJ2-5; either TRBD1 or TRBD2 may supply D (5 bases each). V was clipped by 5 bases and J by 2 bases, with 18 bases between them. Germline assignment: CDR1 LNHNV and CDR2 YYDKDF (reference sequence). CDR3 length equals 16 residues. CDR3 amino acids: CATSGPLGLAQETQYF. In DNA form, the CDR3 reads TGTGCCACCAGCGGACCTTTGGGGCTAGCTCAAGAGACCCAGTACTTC.

This sequence joins TRBV6-1 and TRBJ2-6; perhaps TRBD2 as D (6 bases). Trimming pared 4 bases from V and 4 bases from J, leaving 20 bases between. The CDR3 consists of 18 residues. Germline V lookup: CDR1 MNHNS, CDR2 SASEGT. This CDR3 reads CASSVEGPSPWGANVLTF. The CDR3 coding sequence is TGTGCCAGCAGTGTGGAGGGGCCCTCCCCTTGGGGGGCCAACGTCCTGACTTTC.

This clonotype has a count of ten or more. The chain combines TRBV20-1 with TRBJ2-3, with 9 nucleotides matching TRBD2. V dropped 3 bases and J dropped 4; count of bases not matched to a gene: 11. Germline V lookup: CDR1 DFQATT, CDR2 SNEGSKA (reference sequence). This CDR3 spans 16 amino acids. The DNA of the CDR3 is TGCAGTGCTAGTGACGGCGGGAGGGCGCTGGCAGATACGCAGTATTTT. Amino acid sequence: CSASDGGRALADTQYF.

In regard to this clonotype: Germline and junction disagree at one end, which may indicate a read error. For the CDR3, the DNA is TGTGCCAGCAGTCCATCTATCGGACACACCGTGGAGCTGTTTTTT. It specifies CASSPSIGHTVELFF. The rearrangement joins TRBV12-3 or TRBV12-4 to TRBJ2-2; a possible D gene is TRBD1 (5 bases). CDR3 size: 15 residues.

In its sample, this clonotype ranks as medium-sized. V is TRBV2 and J is TRBJ2-3; D possibly corresponds to TRBD1 (5 bases). The germline gives CDR1 SNHLY, CDR2 FYNNEI. V dropped 4 bases and J dropped 2 bases, with 7 bases sitting between them. The CDR3 has 13 amino acids. The CDR3 DNA follows: TGTGCCAGCAGTGTGGACAACACAGATACGCAGTATTTT. Translation gives CASSVDNTDTQYF.

The gene calls are TRBV20-1 and TRBJ1-1, with a tentative D call TRBD1 (5 bases). There are 13 residues in the CDR3. Germline assignment: CDR1 DFQATT and CDR2 SNEGSKA (reference sequence). Between the trimmed V and J ends, which lost 7 bases and 2 bases, there was a span of 14 bases. The CDR3 coding sequence is TGCAGTGGTGACGGGGGAGCAAACACTGAAGCTTTCTTT. This translates into CSGDGGANTEAFF.

This clonotype was picked up many times. DNA for the CDR3: TGTGCCACCAGTGATTTTGGAGAAAAACTGTTTTTT. It translates to CATSDFGEKLFF. V gene TRBV24-1 combines with J gene TRBJ1-4, with D hard to call. The ends were cut back, 1 base at V and 8 bases at J, with 4 bases in the middle. Per germline, CDR1 KGHDR and CDR2 SFDVKD. The CDR3 is 12 amino acids.

The V call is TRBV28, the J call TRBJ2-3; TRBD2 is a possible D gene (7 bases). This CDR3 spans 14 amino acids. With 10 bases removed from V and 2 bases from J, the gap between germline ends came to 16 bases. Germline CDR1 MDHEN, CDR2 SYDVKM. The CDR3 DNA reads as TGTGCCATCGGGGGGCCTCATAACACAGATACGCAGTATTTT. It encodes CAIGGPHNTDTQYF. Filled out from reference TRBV28 and TRBJ2-3, the complete variable domain reads DVKVTQSSRYLVKRTGEKVFLECVQDMDHENMFWYRQDPGLGLRLIYFSYDVKMKEKGDIPEGYSVSREKKERFSLILESASTNQTSMYLCAIGGPHNTDTQYFGPGTRLTVL.

This clonotype was seen at least ten times. The chain carries TRBV7-2 and TRBJ1-2; perhaps TRBD1 as D (6 bases). Germline CDR1 is SGHTA and CDR2 is FQGNSA. The CDR3 length is 13 residues. Trimming cost V 4 bases and J 7 bases, with 13 bases left between them. The CDR3 loop reads CASSSGTSPGYTF. In DNA form, the CDR3 reads TGTGCCAGCAGCTCCGGGACATCTCCTGGCTACACCTTC.

Many counts were recorded for this clonotype. The genes are TRBV27 and TRBJ2-7, with TRBD1 as a possible D gene (5 bases). The germline V and J ends were trimmed by 3 bases and 5 bases, with 17 bases remaining between them. This CDR3 spans 15 amino acids. Germline assignment: CDR1 MNHEY and CDR2 SMNVEV (reference sequence). The CDR3 spells CASSFDWGAQNEQYF. As DNA, the CDR3 is TGTGCCAGCAGTTTTGATTGGGGCGCTCAGAACGAGCAGTACTTC.

This clonotype was seen ten or more times. This sequence joins TRBV11-3 and TRBJ1-1, with D possibly TRBD1 on 5 matching bases. Germline-derived CDR1 and CDR2 are SGHNT and YENEEA. V was cut by 1 base and J by 4 bases, with 19 bases left in between. This CDR3 contains 17 residues. CDR3 protein: CASSLVDHDRGSTEAFF. As DNA, the CDR3 is TGTGCCAGCAGCTTAGTAGACCACGACAGAGGGAGCACTGAAGCTTTCTTT.

The chain employs TRBV18 and TRBJ2-2, with D perhaps matching TRBD2 (6 bases). V was trimmed by 1 base and J by 5 bases, leaving 14 bases between them. This CDR3 has 16 amino acids. Germline CDR1 and CDR2: KGHSH and LQKENI. The CDR3 sequence: CASSPLLGGGTGELFF. The CDR3 DNA is TGTGCCAGCTCACCACTATTGGGAGGAGGGACCGGGGAGCTGTTTTTT. The variable domain in full, with the rest retrieved from reference TRBV18 and TRBJ2-2, is NAGVMQNPRHLVRRRGQEARLRCSPMKGHSHVYWYRQLPEEGLKFMVYLQKENIIDESGMPKERFSAEFPKEGPSILRIQQVVRGDSAAYFCASSPLLGGGTGELFFGEGSRLTVL.

This clonotype appeared many times. The chain joins TRBV12-3 or TRBV12-4 to TRBJ2-7; D could derive from TRBD1 or TRBD2 (5 bases each). V gave up 7 bases and J gave up 0 bases, with 16 bases separating them. The CDR3 is 15 amino acids. The CDR3: CASTPPGTGSYEQYF. For the CDR3, the DNA is TGTGCCAGCACCCCCCCCGGGACGGGCTCCTACGAGCAGTACTTC.

This clonotype showed up many times. The chain is built from TRBV6-1 and TRBJ2-3, with 9 bases aligning to TRBD2. CDR1 and CDR2 from the germline V gene are MNHNS and SASEGT. V shed 6 bases and J 6 bases; nucleotides not matched to a gene: 7. The CDR3 runs 14 residues. The CDR3 DNA follows: TGTGCCAGCAGCAGACTAGCGGCCGGGGATACGCAGTATTTT. It encodes CASSRLAAGDTQYF.

A note on this clonotype: This sequence is one base from a far larger clone and is likely a read error. The rearrangement links TRBV6-9 to TRBJ2-7; 9 positions agree with TRBD1. Germline loops: CDR1 MNHGY, CDR2 SVAAGI. The CDR3 is 15 residues long. CDR3 protein: CASSPGQGFTYDQYF. The CDR3 nucleotides are TGTGCCAGCAGCCCGGGACAGGGCTTCACCTACGATCAGTACTTC.

The chain couples TRBV25-1 to TRBJ1-2; D possibly corresponds to TRBD1 (6 bases). This CDR3 contains 16 residues. Trimming left V 4 bases short and J 4 bases short, with 19 bases between. From germline, CDR1 is MGHDK and CDR2 SYGVNS. The CDR3 region is CASSGFDRLVGYGYTF. The CDR3 DNA reads as TGTGCCAGCAGTGGCTTTGACAGGCTGGTTGGCTATGGCTACACCTTC.

To note about this clonotype: Given a far larger clone just one base away, this is likely a sequencing read error. The gene calls are TRBV11-3 and TRBJ2-1; possible D gene TRBD2, 6 bases. The J call is uncertain, as TRBJ2-5 better fits the DNA end. Germline CDR1 and CDR2: SGHNT and YENEEA. The length of the CDR3 is 14 residues. In DNA form, the CDR3 reads TGTTCCAGCAGGTCGGGGGTGAGCCAAGAGACCCAGTACTTC. Protein: CSSRSGVSQETQYF.

The chain is built from TRBV7-9 and TRBJ1-4, with unresolved D. Deletions cut 9 bases from V and 5 bases from J, with 16 bases between. Germline V CDR1 and CDR2: SEHNR, FQNEAQ (reference sequence). The CDR3 consists of 14 residues. This CDR3 is CASGLVQINEKLFF. The CDR3 DNA reads TGTGCCAGTGGACTGGTACAGATAAATGAAAAACTGTTTTTT.

Many counts were recorded for this clonotype. The V gene is TRBV11-3, the J gene TRBJ2-1, with no clear D. Germline values: CDR1 SGHNT, CDR2 YENEEA. Trimming pared 5 bases from V and 9 bases from J, leaving 17 bases between. This CDR3 region has 14 residues. CDR3: CASSPGSMDGEQFF. In nucleotides, the CDR3 is TGTGCCAGCAGCCCCGGCAGTATGGATGGTGAGCAGTTCTTC.

As to this clonotype: This may arise from a read error, as a much more abundant clone is one base away. V usage is TRBV7-7 and J usage is TRBJ2-5; 8 nucleotides match TRBD2. Germline lookup yields CDR1 SSHAT and CDR2 FNYEAQ (reference sequence). The CDR3 sequence is 17 residues long. Written as DNA, the CDR3 is TGTGCTAGCAGCGATGACTCGTCGGGAGGGCGGTCAGAGACCCAGTACTTC. This translates into CASSDDSSGGRSETQYF.

Comment on this clonotype: A much larger clone differs by one base, so this may be a read error. The V and J genes are TRBV5-6 and TRBJ2-6, with 10 positions matching TRBD1. The CDR3 runs to 16 residues. CDR1 is SGHDT and CDR2 is YYEEEE in the germline V gene. CDR3 region: CASSETGGSGAKVLTF. CDR3 coding DNA: TGTGCCAGCAGCGAGACAGGGGGCTCTGGGGCCAAAGTCCTGACTTTC.

V is TRBV27 and J is TRBJ2-7, with D possibly matching TRBD1 (6 bases). The ends were cut back, 4 bases at V and 9 bases at J, with 22 bases in the middle. The germline CDR1 and CDR2 sequences are MNHEY and SMNVEV (reference sequence). The CDR3 totals 15 residues. In DNA form, the CDR3 reads TGTGCCAGCAGTTCACGGGGACATCCCCCGGGCGGGCAGTACTTC. As protein: CASSSRGHPPGGQYF.

This clonotype was counted a few times. The chain joins TRBV25-1 to TRBJ2-3; D possibly corresponds to TRBD2 (5 bases). The CDR3 covers 16 residues. The V gene's germline CDR1 is MGHDK and CDR2 SYGVNS. Trimming left V 1 base short and J 4 bases short, with 15 bases between. CDR3 in DNA: TGTGCCAGCAGTGAATTTCTAGCCGTGCCCGCAGATACGCAGTATTTT. This sequence encodes CASSEFLAVPADTQYF.

This clonotype came up a few times. It is likely a read error: a sequence one base away is far more abundant. This rearrangement joins TRBV6-2 or TRBV6-3 to TRBJ1-2, with unresolved D. The V and J ends lost 6 bases and 3 bases respectively, with 14 bases between them. Per the germline V gene, CDR1 is MNHEY and CDR2 is SVGEGT. The CDR3 sequence is 14 residues long. As DNA, the CDR3 is TGTGCCAGCAGACAATGCAAGGACGACTATGGCTACACCTTC. The encoded protein is CASRQCKDDYGYTF.

This chain links TRBV5-1 with TRBJ1-1; no definite D call. Deletions cut 6 bases from V and 2 bases from J, with 11 bases between. CDR1 is SGHRS and CDR2 is YFSETQ in the germline V gene. This CDR3 region has 13 residues. The CDR3 DNA reads TGCGCCAGCATGAGGCAGACTAACACTGAAGCTTTCTTT. It is translated as CASMRQTNTEAFF. Full variable domain (outside the CDR3, taken from reference TRBV5-1 and TRBJ1-1): KAGVTQTPRYLIKTRGQQVTLSCSPISGHRSVSWYQQTPGQGLQFLFEYFSETQRNKGNFPGRFSGRQFSNSRSEMNVSTLELGDSALYLCASMRQTNTEAFFGQGTRLTVV.

In this sample, this clonotype turned up many times. CDR3 amino acids: CASSSLAGAYEQYF. The CDR3 coding sequence is TGTGCCAGCAGCTCACTAGCGGGAGCTTACGAGCAGTACTTC. The V gene is TRBV5-6, the J gene TRBJ2-7, with 11 bases identical to TRBD2. Germline assignment: CDR1 SGHDT and CDR2 YYEEEE. The junction had 3 bases not matched to a gene; V was cut back by 3 bases and J by 4 bases. The CDR3 is 14 residues long.